These 4 T cell receptor beta chains share one sample of origin, sequenced in a study of early T cells in non-severe SARS-CoV-2 infection. TCRdb independently ran MiXCR on the 5' RACE reads; one entry per CDR3 protein. Of 26,000 or so distinct CDR3 sequences detected, less than 5% appear once; the ten largest clones hold 6% to 6.5%. The sample taken for sequencing was whole blood. The origin of the receptors is an adult who was a healthcare worker with PCR-confirmed SARS-CoV-2 infection or an uninfected control (not recorded which).

This clonotype was counted only a few times. The chain joins TRBV10-3 to TRBJ2-7, with D hard to call. Germline CDR1 is ENHRY and CDR2 is SYGVKD. Trimming shortened V by 3 bases and J by 6 bases, and 9 bases separated the two germline ends. This CDR3 is 12 amino acids long. CDR3 loop: CAISDFGLEQYF. The CDR3, as DNA: TGTGCCATCAGTGATTTCGGGCTCGAGCAGTACTTC.

This clonotype was found many times. The gene calls are TRBV20-1 and TRBJ2-7; 7 bases align to TRBD2. The CDR3 length is 12 residues. Per the germline V gene, CDR1 is DFQATT and CDR2 is SNEGSKA (reference sequence). The junction had 2 bases not matched to a gene; V was cut back by 0 bases and J by 6 bases. The CDR3 DNA follows: TGCAGTGCTAGAGAGGGAGGGTCCGAGCAGTACTTC. Translation gives CSAREGGSEQYF.

This clonotype rates as medium-sized. This chain uses TRBV6-1 with TRBJ2-7, with 9 bases that match TRBD1. The germline CDR1 and CDR2 sequences are MNHNS and SASEGT. CDR3 length equals 15 residues. The ends lost 7 bases at V and 0 bases at J; junction bases unmatched: 7. CDR3 in DNA: TGTGCCAGCAAGCTCGACAGGGGGAGCTCCTACGAGCAGTACTTC. Its translation is CASKLDRGSSYEQYF.

The sample holds a few counts of this clonotype. V gene TRBV13 combines with J gene TRBJ2-4; D possibly matches TRBD1 or TRBD2 (6 bases each). Trimming took 0 bases from V and 5 from J, leaving 11 bases between them. There are 15 residues in the CDR3. Looked up from germline, CDR1 is PRHDT and CDR2 is FYEKMQ (reference sequence). The CDR3 protein is CASSLGLGGENIQYF. Here the CDR3 DNA reads TGTGCCAGCAGCTTAGGCCTGGGGGGCGAAAACATTCAGTACTTC.